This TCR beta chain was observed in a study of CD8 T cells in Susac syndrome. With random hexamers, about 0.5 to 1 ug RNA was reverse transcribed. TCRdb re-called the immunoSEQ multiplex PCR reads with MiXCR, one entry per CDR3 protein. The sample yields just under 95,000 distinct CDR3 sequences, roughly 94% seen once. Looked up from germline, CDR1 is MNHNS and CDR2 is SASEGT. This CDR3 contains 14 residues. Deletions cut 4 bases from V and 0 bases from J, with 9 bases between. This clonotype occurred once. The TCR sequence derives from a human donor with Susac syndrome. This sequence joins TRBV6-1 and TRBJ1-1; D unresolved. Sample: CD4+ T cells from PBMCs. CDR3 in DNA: TGTGCCAGCAGTGTGGGCGGAATGAACACTGAAGCTTTCTTT. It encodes CASSVGGMNTEAFF.